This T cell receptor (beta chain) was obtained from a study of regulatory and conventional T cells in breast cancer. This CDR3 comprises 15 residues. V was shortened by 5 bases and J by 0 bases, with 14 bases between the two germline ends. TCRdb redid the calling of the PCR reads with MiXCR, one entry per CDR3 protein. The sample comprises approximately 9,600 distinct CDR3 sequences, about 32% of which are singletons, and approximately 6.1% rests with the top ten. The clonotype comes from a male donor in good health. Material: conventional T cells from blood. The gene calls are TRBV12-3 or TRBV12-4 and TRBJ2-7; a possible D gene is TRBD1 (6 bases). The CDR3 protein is CASSPRQASSYEQYF. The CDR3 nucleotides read TGTGCCAGCAGTCCGCGACAGGCGAGCTCCTACGAGCAGTACTTC.